This T cell receptor (beta chain) was profiled in a study of blood T cell repertoires in COVID-19. Study summary: Collection of acute and convalescent COVID-19 samples took place in the United States, Italy and Spain. Sources were T cells, B-cell-depleted T cells, or PBMCs; the material itself was cDNA or gDNA.

Original processing notes: Estimation of nucleated cell counts was performed using reference gene primer amplification. TCRdb's table, derived via immunoSEQ multiplex PCR, lists solely in-frame clones and lacks some. That table supplies the V and J calls and clone size; D and trimming were determined from the DNA. The data contain tens of thousands of clones, about nine tenths of them seen just once; the ten biggest clones take up 8.5% to 10%. V shed 3 bases and J shed 2 bases, with 11 bases lying between them. Germline values: CDR1 LNHDA, CDR2 SQIVND (reference sequence). This CDR3 is 14 amino acids long.

This receptor was obtained from a human donor in a cohort sampled during active COVID-19. The specimen sequenced was peripheral blood. The chain combines TRBV19 with TRBJ2-7, with a possible D match to TRBD2 (6 bases). The CDR3: CASSIRGEPYEQYF. For the CDR3, the DNA is TGTGCCAGTAGTATCCGCGGGGAGCCCTACGAGCAGTACTTC. The full variable domain, rest sourced from reference TRBV19 and TRBJ2-7, is DGGITQSPKYLFRKEGQNVTLSCEQNLNHDAMYWYRQDPGQGLRLIYYSQIVNDFQKGDIAEGYSVSREKKESFPLTVTSAQKNPTAFYLCASSIRGEPYEQYFGPGTRLTVT.